This T cell receptor (beta chain) was found in a study of blood T cell repertoires in COVID-19. Background on the study: There were acute and convalescent COVID-19 samples, and they came from the United States, Italy and Spain. Nucleic acid was either cDNA or gDNA, and it came from T cells, B-cell-depleted T cells, or PBMCs.

Trimming removed 8 bases from V and 4 bases from J, with 17 bases in between. The CDR3 contains 14 residues. CDR1 is SGHTA, CDR2 FQGTGA, per germline. Per the study methods: The authors estimated nucleated cell counts from reference gene primer amplification. Clones were sequenced by immunoSEQ multiplex PCR, and TCRdb holds only the in-frame ones, with some missing. That table furnishes V, J and clone size, whereas the DNA furnished D and trimming. This sample has fewer than 250,000 clones, with roughly four fifths found just once. The sequenced sample was peripheral blood. The TCR was taken from a man over 45 with acute or convalescent COVID-19. V usage is TRBV7-3 and J usage is TRBJ1-2; possible D gene TRBD1, 5 bases. DNA for the CDR3: TGTGCCAGCGGGCCCACAGGCCCCATCTATGGCTACACCTTC. This encodes CASGPTGPIYGYTF.